Described below is a single T cell receptor beta chain sequence and its context. Its specificity is not known. These data belong to a study of T-cell memory formation after mild COVID-19. Using its own MiXCR run on the 5' RACE reads, TCRdb lists one record per CDR3 protein. The sample includes about 500,000 distinct CDR3 sequences, roughly 20% of them seen just once. Trimming cost V 3 bases and J 4 bases, with 15 bases left between them. The CDR3 is made up of 15 amino acids. CDR1 and CDR2 from the germline V gene are ENHRY and SYGVKD. Study conclusions and caveats: The study detected some responding clones in pre-infection memory, suggesting cross-reactive memory joined.

Sequenced: PBMCs or a T cell subset sorted from them (not recorded which). V gene TRBV10-3 combines with J gene TRBJ2-5; D is tentatively TRBD1 or TRBD2 (5 bases each). This clonotype originated in an adult woman who had mild COVID-19 (a few samples of this study predate the infection). Cell type and time point are not known. In nucleotides, the CDR3 is TGTGCCATCAGTGATGTTGGGGGAAACCCAGAGACCCAGTACTTC. Translated, it gives CAISDVGGNPETQYF.